These T cell receptor beta chains were read from a single sample in a study of control samples from healthy donors and cancer patients. Measured with immunoSEQ multiplex PCR; TCRdb has only the in-frame clones, and not every one. The sample holds approximately 170,000 clones, 90% seen once. Material for sequencing was blood. All receptors come from a woman in her 50s in good health. CDR3s include the opening cysteine and the closing phenylalanine or tryptophan. The D gene is left open where the match is weak. Clone sizes are given selectively: once, few, many, or a class where the clone is expanded.

V gene: TRBV7-3; D gene: .; J gene: TRBJ2-5; clone size: .; CDR3 DNA: TGTGCCAGCAGCTTAACAGGGGGCCAAGAGACCCAGTACTTC; CDR3 protein: CASSLTGGQETQYF
V gene: TRBV15; D gene: .; J gene: TRBJ2-3; clone size: .; CDR3 DNA: TGTGCCACCAGGGGTAGTGGCACAGATACGCAGTATTTT; CDR3 protein: CATRGSGTDTQYF
V gene: TRBV2; D gene: TRBD1; J gene: TRBJ1-2; clone size: .; CDR3 DNA: TGTGCCAGCAGTTCCGGGACAGGAAACTATGGCTACACCTTC; CDR3 protein: CASSSGTGNYGYTF
V gene: TRBV18; D gene: TRBD1; J gene: TRBJ1-2; clone size: .; CDR3 DNA: TGTGCCAGCTCCCAGGGACAGGCGGGTGGCTACACCTTC; CDR3 protein: CASSQGQAGGYTF
V gene: TRBV6-5; D gene: .; J gene: TRBJ2-7; clone size: .; CDR3 DNA: TGTGCCAGCAGGGGAGGGACAGCGTCCTACGAGCAGTACTTC; CDR3 protein: CASRGGTASYEQYF
V gene: TRBV19; D gene: .; J gene: TRBJ2-7; clone size: .; CDR3 DNA: TGTGCCAGTAGTAGACTGGGGTACGAGCAGTACTTC; CDR3 protein: CASSRLGYEQYF
V gene: TRBV24-1; D gene: .; J gene: TRBJ1-2; clone size: .; CDR3 DNA: TGTGCCACCAGTGATTCCGGGACCCGCTATGGCTACACCTTC; CDR3 protein: CATSDSGTRYGYTF
V gene: TRBV5-1; D gene: .; J gene: TRBJ2-3; clone size: few; CDR3 DNA: TGCGCCAGCAGCCAGAGCACAGATACGCAGTATTTT; CDR3 protein: CASSQSTDTQYF
V gene: TRBV18; D gene: .; J gene: TRBJ1-1; clone size: .; CDR3 DNA: TGTGCCAGCTCTCCCGTGGACAGGAACACTGAAGCTTTCTTT; CDR3 protein: CASSPVDRNTEAFF
V gene: TRBV9; D gene: .; J gene: TRBJ2-5; clone size: .; CDR3 DNA: TGTGCCAGCAGCCCGAGCCAAGAGACCCAGTACTTC; CDR3 protein: CASSPSQETQYF
V gene: TRBV18; D gene: .; J gene: TRBJ1-1; clone size: .; CDR3 DNA: TGTGCCAGCTCACCGTACCAGGCCCCTAACACTGAAGCTTTCTTT; CDR3 protein: CASSPYQAPNTEAFF
V gene: TRBV2; D gene: .; J gene: TRBJ2-7; clone size: .; CDR3 DNA: TGTGCCAGCAGTGACTCTCCACTCCCCGAGCAGTACTTC; CDR3 protein: CASSDSPLPEQYF
V gene: TRBV27; D gene: .; J gene: TRBJ1-5; clone size: .; CDR3 DNA: TGTGCCAGCAGCCCAGCGAGAAATCAGCCCCAGCATTTT; CDR3 protein: CASSPARNQPQHF
V gene: TRBV28; D gene: .; J gene: TRBJ1-2; clone size: .; CDR3 DNA: TGTGCCAGCAGTTTATCGGGGGGCTATGGCTACACCTTC; CDR3 protein: CASSLSGGYGYTF
V gene: TRBV7-9; D gene: .; J gene: TRBJ1-5; clone size: .; CDR3 DNA: TGTGCCAGCACGGGGGGCAATCAGCCCCAGCATTTT; CDR3 protein: CASTGGNQPQHF
V gene: TRBV28; D gene: TRBD2; J gene: TRBJ2-2; clone size: .; CDR3 DNA: TGTGCCAGCACCAGGACTAGCGGGGGGTGGACCGGGGAGCTGTTTTTT; CDR3 protein: CASTRTSGGWTGELFF
V gene: TRBV20-1; D gene: .; J gene: TRBJ1-2; clone size: .; CDR3 DNA: TGCAGTGCCAGCCGGGGCTACACCTTC; CDR3 protein: CSASRGYTF
V gene: TRBV5-1; D gene: TRBD2; J gene: TRBJ2-3; clone size: .; CDR3 DNA: TGCGCCAGCAGCTTGGGGGCTAGCGGTCGCACAGATACGCAGTATTTT; CDR3 protein: CASSLGASGRTDTQYF
V gene: TRBV29-1; D gene: TRBD1; J gene: TRBJ1-3; clone size: .; CDR3 DNA: TGCAGCGCAGGGGGCGCGGACACCATATATTTT; CDR3 protein: CSAGGADTIYF
V gene: TRBV5-1; D gene: TRBD1; J gene: TRBJ1-4; clone size: .; CDR3 DNA: TGCGCCAGCAGCCTCCCAGGACAGGGGAGGAATGAAAAACTGTTTTTT; CDR3 protein: CASSLPGQGRNEKLFF
V gene: TRBV19; D gene: TRBD1; J gene: TRBJ1-6; clone size: .; CDR3 DNA: TGTGCCAGTAGTATCCGACGTCCCGGGACAGGGGGTTCACCCCTCCACTTT; CDR3 protein: CASSIRRPGTGGSPLHF
V gene: TRBV28; D gene: TRBD1; J gene: TRBJ1-5; clone size: .; CDR3 DNA: TGTGCCAGCAGCCGACAGGGTGGGTATCAGCCCCAGCATTTT; CDR3 protein: CASSRQGGYQPQHF
V gene: TRBV11-3; D gene: .; J gene: TRBJ2-1; clone size: .; CDR3 DNA: TGTGCCAGCAGCACAGGTCAGCGGGTAGCTGAGCAGTTCTTC; CDR3 protein: CASSTGQRVAEQFF
V gene: TRBV9; D gene: TRBD2; J gene: TRBJ2-1; clone size: .; CDR3 DNA: TGTGCCAGCAGCGCCGACCCCCCCCTAGCGGGACCTTACAATGAGCAGTTCTTC; CDR3 protein: CASSADPPLAGPYNEQFF
V gene: TRBV29-1; D gene: .; J gene: TRBJ2-1; clone size: .; CDR3 DNA: TGCAGCGACTATAGCGGTCAGGGGTATGAGCAGTTCTTC; CDR3 protein: CSDYSGQGYEQFF
V gene: TRBV27; D gene: .; J gene: TRBJ1-1; clone size: .; CDR3 DNA: TGTGCCAGCAGCCGAATGGGGGGGCCTGAAGCTTTCTTT; CDR3 protein: CASSRMGGPEAFF
V gene: TRBV2; D gene: .; J gene: TRBJ1-1; clone size: .; CDR3 DNA: TGTGCCAGCAGTGAACAGGGGAACACTGAAGCTTTCTTT; CDR3 protein: CASSEQGNTEAFF
V gene: TRBV18; D gene: .; J gene: TRBJ1-1; clone size: .; CDR3 DNA: TGTGCCAGCTCACCAGAGTTAGTCGGGGAAGCTTTCTTT; CDR3 protein: CASSPELVGEAFF
V gene: TRBV20-1; D gene: .; J gene: TRBJ1-6; clone size: few; CDR3 DNA: TGCAGTGCTAGTGGGTCAACACCCCTCCACTTT; CDR3 protein: CSASGSTPLHF
V gene: TRBV9; D gene: .; J gene: TRBJ1-1; clone size: .; CDR3 DNA: TGTGCCAGCAGCGTAGAAGATGCCGAGGACACTGAAGCTTTCTTT; CDR3 protein: CASSVEDAEDTEAFF
V gene: TRBV21-1; D gene: .; J gene: TRBJ1-5; clone size: .; CDR3 DNA: TGTGCCAGTAGGACAGGTTGCAGCAATCAGCCCCAGCATTTT; CDR3 protein: CASRTGCSNQPQHF
V gene: TRBV7-2; D gene: .; J gene: TRBJ1-1; clone size: .; CDR3 DNA: TGTGCCAGCAGCTTCACACCTTCCGTGAACACTGAAGCTTTCTTT; CDR3 protein: CASSFTPSVNTEAFF
V gene: TRBV28; D gene: .; J gene: TRBJ1-1; clone size: .; CDR3 DNA: TGTGCCAGCACCCCCCCGGGTCGTGAAGCTTTCTTT; CDR3 protein: CASTPPGREAFF
V gene: TRBV19; D gene: TRBD2; J gene: TRBJ2-1; clone size: .; CDR3 DNA: TGTGCCAGTAGTAGGGGCAGGCGGGAGCGGGTTGAGCAGTTCTTC; CDR3 protein: CASSRGRRERVEQFF
V gene: TRBV27; D gene: .; J gene: TRBJ1-2; clone size: .; CDR3 DNA: TGTGCCAGCAGTTTAGAGGGGTCGTATGGCTACACCTTC; CDR3 protein: CASSLEGSYGYTF
V gene: TRBV6-7; D gene: .; J gene: TRBJ2-4; clone size: .; CDR3 DNA: TGTGCCCACCCTACGTTTATAGCCAAAAACATTCAGTACTTC; CDR3 protein: CAHPTFIAKNIQYF
V gene: TRBV3-1/TRBV3-2; D gene: .; J gene: TRBJ2-5; clone size: .; CDR3 DNA: TGTGCCAGCAGCCAATGGGAGACCCAGTACTTC; CDR3 protein: CASSQWETQYF
V gene: TRBV7-2; D gene: .; J gene: TRBJ2-1; clone size: .; CDR3 DNA: TGTGCCAGCAGCGGGAGTGGGGGGCGGGGTGAGCAGTTCTTC; CDR3 protein: CASSGSGGRGEQFF